Listed below are T cell receptor beta chains from one sample, sequenced in a study of shared clonotypes between healthy human individuals. Libraries were prepared by immunoSEQ multiplex PCR; TCRdb keeps only in-frame clonotypes and omits some of them. The sample holds about 2,100,000 clones, roughly 91% seen once. Sample: naive CD8+ T cells from PBMCs. The source of these receptors is a man between 18 and 29 years old in good health. Some clones in this sample may be carry-over from other donors' samples. Each CDR3 is given with its conserved first and last residue. D genes are given only for firm matches. A row's size may be missing; if present it is once, few, many or a size class.

size: -
V: TRBV5-5
D: TRBD2
J: TRBJ2-7
CDR3: CASTRRESYEQYF
DNA: TGTGCCAGCACGAGGCGGGAGAGTTACGAGCAGTACTTC

size: -
V: TRBV11-2
D: TRBD2
J: TRBJ2-5
CDR3: CASSQTKMRAGGETQYF
DNA: TGTGCCAGCAGCCAAACTAAAATGCGGGCGGGGGGTGAGACCCAGTACTTC

size: once
V: TRBV6-1
D: -
J: TRBJ2-2
CDR3: CASSVELRGRELFF
DNA: TGTGCCAGCAGCGTAGAGCTCCGAGGGCGGGAGCTGTTTTTT

size: -
V: TRBV10-3
D: -
J: TRBJ2-1
CDR3: CAIGETVYNEQFF
DNA: TGTGCCATCGGCGAGACAGTCTACAATGAGCAGTTCTTC

size: -
V: TRBV28
D: -
J: TRBJ1-4
CDR3: CASSLPQKGVRNEKLFF
DNA: TGTGCCAGCAGTTTACCCCAAAAGGGAGTTCGGAATGAAAAACTGTTTTTT

size: -
V: TRBV27
D: TRBD1
J: TRBJ2-3
CDR3: CASSLRQGAERNTDTQYF
DNA: TGTGCCAGCAGTTTAAGACAGGGGGCCGAGCGGAACACAGATACGCAGTATTTT

size: -
V: TRBV28
D: -
J: TRBJ2-7
CDR3: CASSLPYAGVGEQYF
DNA: TGTGCCAGCAGTTTGCCCTATGCCGGGGTGGGCGAGCAGTACTTC

size: -
V: TRBV29-1
D: TRBD1
J: TRBJ1-5
CDR3: CSVGARGANQPQHF
DNA: TGCAGCGTTGGGGCCAGGGGGGCAAATCAGCCCCAGCATTTT

size: -
V: TRBV9
D: -
J: TRBJ2-2
CDR3: CASSASSGGSTGELFF
DNA: TGTGCCAGCAGCGCCAGCAGTGGGGGCAGCACCGGGGAGCTGTTTTTT

size: -
V: TRBV6-4
D: TRBD2
J: TRBJ2-5
CDR3: CASSDSPLAGRRQETQYF
DNA: TGTGCCAGCAGTGACTCTCCACTAGCGGGACGTCGACAAGAGACCCAGTACTTC

size: once
V: TRBV2
D: TRBD2
J: TRBJ2-7
CDR3: CASTPGGTRLYEQYF
DNA: TGTGCCAGCACCCCCGGGGGGACTAGACTTTACGAGCAGTACTTC

size: -
V: TRBV5-4
D: -
J: TRBJ2-7
CDR3: CASSFHSYTYEQYF
DNA: TGTGCCAGCAGCTTCCACAGTTACACCTACGAGCAGTACTTC

size: -
V: TRBV30
D: TRBD1
J: TRBJ1-5
CDR3: CASPTGGNQPQHF
DNA: TGTGCCTCTCCGACAGGGGGCAATCAGCCCCAGCATTTT

size: -
V: TRBV30
D: -
J: TRBJ2-3
CDR3: CAWSRLGSTDTQYF
DNA: TGTGCCTGGAGTCGACTGGGGAGCACAGATACGCAGTATTTT

size: -
V: TRBV6-9
D: TRBD1
J: TRBJ2-7
CDR3: CASKAVTGTGCFSYF
DNA: TGTGCCAGCAAGGCCGTAACCGGGACAGGGTGTTTCAGTTACTTC

size: -
V: TRBV9
D: TRBD1
J: TRBJ1-1
CDR3: CASSSPSTGTGGTEAFF
DNA: TGTGCCAGCAGCTCACCCTCAACCGGGACAGGGGGCACTGAAGCTTTCTTT

size: -
V: TRBV6-5
D: -
J: TRBJ2-1
CDR3: CASSYGGPRGNEQFF
DNA: TGTGCCAGCAGTTACGGGGGGCCCCGGGGCAATGAGCAGTTCTTC

size: -
V: TRBV19
D: TRBD1
J: TRBJ2-5
CDR3: CASIVSGRGPQETQYF
DNA: TGTGCCAGTATCGTTAGCGGCAGGGGGCCCCAAGAGACCCAGTACTTC

size: -
V: TRBV27
D: -
J: TRBJ2-2
CDR3: CASRQYANTGELFF
DNA: TGTGCCAGCAGGCAGTACGCGAACACCGGGGAGCTGTTTTTT

size: -
V: TRBV28
D: -
J: TRBJ2-3
CDR3: CASSLVLLPTDTQYF
DNA: TGTGCCAGCAGTTTAGTTCTCCTACCCACAGATACGCAGTATTTT

size: -
V: TRBV19
D: -
J: TRBJ1-5
CDR3: CASSTAGNQPQHF
DNA: TGTGCCAGTAGTACCGCAGGGAATCAGCCCCAGCATTTT

size: -
V: TRBV4-1
D: -
J: TRBJ2-7
CDR3: CASSRAPGTRGGEQYF
DNA: TGCGCCAGCAGCCGAGCACCCGGGACACGGGGAGGCGAGCAGTACTTC

size: -
V: TRBV5-6
D: -
J: TRBJ2-7
CDR3: CASSQVGQYHEQYF
DNA: TGTGCCAGCAGCCAAGTGGGCCAGTACCACGAGCAGTACTTC

size: -
V: TRBV28
D: TRBD1
J: TRBJ1-2
CDR3: CASSLGPTGYTGYTF
DNA: TGTGCCAGCAGTTTAGGACCGACAGGGTACACTGGCTACACCTTC

size: -
V: TRBV29-1
D: -
J: TRBJ2-1
CDR3: CSVMDNEQFF
DNA: TGCAGCGTTATGGACAATGAGCAGTTCTTC

size: once
V: TRBV30
D: -
J: TRBJ1-3
CDR3: CALGLTPGNTIYF
DNA: TGTGCGCTTGGCCTGACCCCTGGAAACACCATATATTTT